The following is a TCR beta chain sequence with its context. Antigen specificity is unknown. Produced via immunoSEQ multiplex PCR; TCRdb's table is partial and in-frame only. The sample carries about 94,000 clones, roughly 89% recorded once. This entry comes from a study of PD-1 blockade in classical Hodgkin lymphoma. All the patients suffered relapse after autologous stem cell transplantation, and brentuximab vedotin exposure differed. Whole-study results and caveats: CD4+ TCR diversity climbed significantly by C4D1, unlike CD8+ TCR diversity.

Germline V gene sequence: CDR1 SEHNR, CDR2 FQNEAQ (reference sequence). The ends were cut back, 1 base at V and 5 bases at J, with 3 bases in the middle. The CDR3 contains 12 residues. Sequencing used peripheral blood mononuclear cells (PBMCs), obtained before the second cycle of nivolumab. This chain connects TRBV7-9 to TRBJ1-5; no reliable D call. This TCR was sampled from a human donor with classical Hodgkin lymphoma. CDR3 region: CASSLGDQPQHF. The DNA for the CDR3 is TGTGCCAGCAGCTTAGGGGATCAGCCCCAGCATTTT. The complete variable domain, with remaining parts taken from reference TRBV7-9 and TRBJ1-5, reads DTGVSQNPRHKITKRGQNVTFRCDPISEHNRLYWYRQTLGQGPEFLTYFQNEAQLEKSRLLSDRFSAERPKGSFSTLEIQRTEQGDSAMYLCASSLGDQPQHFGDGTRLSIL.